The 20 T cell receptor beta chains in this list originate from one sample, sequenced in a study of OX40 agonist ivuxolimab in advanced cancers. Produced via immunoSEQ multiplex PCR; TCRdb's table is partial and in-frame only. Altogether tens of thousands of clones are present, around 94% being singletons, with the ten largest covering 15% to 17%. The starting material was CD4+ or CD8+ T cells sorted from blood, obtained in a trial of the OX40 agonist ivuxolimab. These receptors were obtained from an adult with an advanced solid tumor such as melanoma, head and neck, liver or kidney cancer.

The V call is TRBV6-5, the J call TRBJ2-1; 10 bases align to TRBD2. Looked up from germline, CDR1 is MNHEY and CDR2 is SVGAGI. The V gene end was trimmed by 6 bases and the J gene end by 9 bases; junction bases not matched to a gene: 11. This CDR3 has 15 residues. Written as DNA, the CDR3 is TGTGCCAGCAGGCGGGCTAGCGGGAGTGGAAGTGAGCAGTTCTTC. It specifies CASRRASGSGSEQFF.

The V and J genes are TRBV7-2 and TRBJ1-5; D is unclear. The CDR3 consists of 15 residues. The germline V gene encodes CDR1 SGHTA and CDR2 FQGNSA. V lost 1 base and J 5 bases, leaving 12 bases between the germline ends. CDR3 sequence: CASSLDGVGDQPQHF. For the CDR3, the DNA is TGTGCCAGCAGCTTAGACGGGGTTGGGGATCAGCCCCAGCATTTT.

V and J are TRBV13 and TRBJ1-2; TRBD1 aligns across 9 bases. Trimming cost V 10 bases and J 6 bases; bases outside gene matches: 6. The CDR3 totals 12 residues. Germline lookup yields CDR1 PRHDT and CDR2 FYEKMQ (reference sequence). Written as DNA, the CDR3 is TGTGCCACAGGGGGACAGGGAGATGGCTACACCTTC. Translation: CATGGQGDGYTF.

The gene calls are TRBV5-5 and TRBJ2-1; 11 positions agree with TRBD2. The CDR3 covers 15 residues. With V trimmed by 4 bases and J by 2 bases, 2 bases remained unmatched. CDR1 and CDR2 (germline): SGHKS, YYEKEE (reference sequence). The CDR3 here is CASSGTSGPYNEQFF. For the CDR3, the DNA is TGTGCCAGCAGCGGGACTAGCGGACCCTACAATGAGCAGTTCTTC. The complete variable domain, with remaining parts taken from reference TRBV5-5 and TRBJ2-1, reads DAGVTQSPTHLIKTRGQQVTLRCSPISGHKSVSWYQQVLGQGPQFIFQYYEKEERGRGNFPDRFSARQFPNYSSELNVNALLLGDSALYLCASSGTSGPYNEQFFGPGTRLTVL.

This rearrangement joins TRBV4-3 to TRBJ2-1, with 11 bases aligning to TRBD2. There are 16 residues in the CDR3. Trimming removed 3 bases from V and 2 bases from J; junction bases left unmatched: 3. The germline V gene encodes CDR1 LGHNA and CDR2 YSLEER. CDR3 sequence reads: CASSHLLAGAYNEQFF. The CDR3 coding sequence is TGCGCCAGCAGCCACCTACTAGCGGGAGCCTACAATGAGCAGTTCTTC.

The chain recombines TRBV27 with TRBJ1-4; D uncertain. Germline V gives CDR1 MNHEY, CDR2 SMNVEV (reference sequence). CDR3 length: 15 amino acids. V shed 3 bases and J shed 8 bases, with 16 bases lying between them. The CDR3 DNA follows: TGTGCCAGCAGTTTGGGTACAGTATTGGGCGAAAAACTGTTTTTT. Its translation: CASSLGTVLGEKLFF. The variable domain in full, completed from reference TRBV27 and TRBJ1-4, reads EAQVTQNPRYLITVTGKKLTVTCSQNMNHEYMSWYRQDPGLGLRQIYYSMNVEVTDKGDVPEGYKVSRKEKRNFPLILESPSPNQTSLYFCASSLGTVLGEKLFFGSGTQLSVL.

This clone was recorded once. The gene calls are TRBV5-8 and TRBJ1-5; weak D call: TRBD1 (5 bases). V lost 7 bases and J lost 7, with 24 bases in between. Looked up from germline, CDR1 is SGHTS and CDR2 is YDEGEE. This CDR3 is 16 amino acids long. The CDR3 here is CASLRLRMGQGQPQHF. The CDR3 DNA sequence: TGTGCCAGCCTGAGACTAAGGATGGGGCAAGGCCAGCCCCAGCATTTT.

This chain connects TRBV25-1 to TRBJ2-1; D is unclear. Trimming took 7 bases from V and 5 from J, leaving 18 bases between them. CDR1 is MGHDK, CDR2 SYGVNS, per germline. The CDR3 totals 15 residues. CDR3 sequence: CASNKNGLQNNEQFF. CDR3 bases: TGTGCCAGCAACAAGAACGGGCTCCAAAACAATGAGCAGTTCTTC.

The chain couples TRBV7-8 to TRBJ2-7; possible D gene TRBD1, 6 bases. CDR3 length: 14 amino acids. The V end lost 4 bases, the J end lost 2 bases, and 12 bases lay between the germline ends. CDR1 and CDR2 from the germline V gene are SGHVS and FQNEAQ. The CDR3 reads CASSSGQSPYEQYF. In nucleotides, the CDR3 is TGTGCCAGCAGCTCCGGACAGTCTCCCTACGAGCAGTACTTC.

This chain connects TRBV25-1 to TRBJ2-2; D is ambiguous. This CDR3 has 15 amino acids. Trimming removed 4 bases at V and 7 bases at J, with 16 bases between. CDR1 is MGHDK and CDR2 is SYGVNS in the germline V gene. The CDR3 region is CASSAPEGLGGELFF. The CDR3 DNA follows: TGTGCCAGCAGTGCCCCCGAAGGGTTAGGCGGGGAGCTGTTTTTT.

Concerning this clone: A read error may produce the germline difference seen at one junction end. The V gene is TRBV14, the J gene TRBJ1-2; D is unresolved. The CDR3 runs 13 residues. The germline V gene encodes CDR1 SGHDN and CDR2 FVKESK. The CDR3 DNA sequence: TGTGCCAGCAGTCCCACCTCAAACTATGGCTACATCTTC. Its protein product is CASSPTSNYGYIF.

The rearrangement joins TRBV2 to TRBJ2-2; the match to TRBD1 covers 11 bases. CDR1 SNHLY and CDR2 FYNNEI come from the germline V gene. Trimming took 7 bases from V and 7 from J; bases not matched to a gene: 11. The CDR3 is made up of 16 amino acids. CDR3 DNA sequence: TGTGCCAGCACTACCACTGGACAGGGGGCTGGCGGGGAGCTGTTTTTT. Translation: CASTTTGQGAGGELFF.

The chain carries TRBV6-6 and TRBJ1-1, with a weak D call TRBD1 (5 bases). Germline CDR1 reads MNHNY; CDR2 reads SVGAGI (reference sequence). The CDR3 is made up of 16 amino acids. Trimming cost V 7 bases and J 0 bases, with 18 bases left between them. DNA of the CDR3: TGTGCCAGCATCGCCTGGGGCGGACGGTTGAACACTGAAGCTTTCTTT. Encoded protein: CASIAWGGRLNTEAFF.

This chain connects TRBV29-1 to TRBJ2-7; maybe TRBD2 (6 bases). Germline CDR1 reads SQVTM; CDR2 reads ANQGSEA. The CDR3 loop spans 15 amino acids. V lost 7 bases and J lost 4, with 23 bases in between. CDR3 coding DNA: TGCAGCGCTGACCCACCCTGGGGGGTCGAGTACGAGCAGTACTTC. Its translation is CSADPPWGVEYEQYF.

This chain joins TRBV7-2 and TRBJ2-5; TRBD2 aligns across 10 bases. This CDR3 has 17 amino acids. Germline V CDR1 and CDR2: SGHTA, FQGNSA. V shed 0 bases, J shed 4 bases, and the junction held 8 bases outside the gene matches. The CDR3 region is CASSLAQRGGRRETQYF. The DNA of the CDR3 is TGTGCCAGCAGCTTAGCTCAGCGGGGGGGCCGAAGAGAGACCCAGTACTTC.

V is TRBV27 and J is TRBJ1-1; tentatively, D is TRBD1 (5 bases). CDR3 length: 14 amino acids. Trimming pared 4 bases from V and 2 bases from J, leaving 11 bases between. Germline V gives CDR1 MNHEY, CDR2 SMNVEV (reference sequence). This CDR3 reads CASSYLGGNTEAFF. CDR3 coding DNA: TGTGCCAGCAGTTATCTGGGGGGTAACACTGAAGCTTTCTTT.

The V call is TRBV19, the J call TRBJ2-1, with TRBD2 matching 11 bases. This CDR3 has 15 amino acids. Germline trimming cut 2 bases from V and 6 bases from J; bases unmatched to any gene: 3. The germline V gene encodes CDR1 LNHDA and CDR2 SQIVND (reference sequence). The CDR3 DNA follows: TGTGCCAGTAGTATATTCGGGACTAGCGGCAATGAGCAGTTCTTC. It encodes CASSIFGTSGNEQFF.

J is TRBJ2-3 and V is TRBV9; 11 bases match TRBD1. The CDR3 extends over 17 amino acids. Losses at the gene ends were 4 bases for V and 3 bases for J; bases not matched to a gene: 10. Germline V lookup: CDR1 SGDLS, CDR2 YYNGEE. DNA of the CDR3: TGTGCCAGCAGCCCCCTAATCGGGACAGGGGGGACAGATACGCAGTATTTT. This codes for CASSPLIGTGGTDTQYF.

In its sample, this clone was seen once. The V and J genes are TRBV7-9 and TRBJ2-7; D possibly corresponds to TRBD2 (6 bases). Trimming removed 3 bases at V and 1 base at J, with 10 bases between. The CDR3 length is 14 residues. The germline V gene has CDR1 SEHNR and CDR2 FQNEAQ (reference sequence). CDR3 sequence reads: CASSFPGLSYEQYF. The CDR3 bases are TGTGCCAGCAGCTTCCCAGGACTATCCTACGAGCAGTACTTC.

The chain carries TRBV14 and TRBJ1-1; tentative D call: TRBD1 (5 bases). V shed 4 bases and J shed 1 base, with 13 bases lying between them. The CDR3 is 15 amino acids. The germline V gene has CDR1 SGHDN and CDR2 FVKESK. CDR3 loop: CASSPWDAGNTEAFF. In DNA, the CDR3 is TGTGCCAGCAGCCCTTGGGACGCCGGGAACACTGAAGCTTTCTTT.